A single sample gave rise to the 7 T cell receptor beta chains below, sequenced in a study of regulatory T cells in long-lasting Graves disease. Described time point: newly diagnosed GD, antithyroid drugs for less than 3 months. Isolated PBMC RNA provided the starting material for the TCR library. Arm-PCR of CDR3 regions with iRepertoire HTBI primers generated TCR beta libraries. One entry per CDR3 protein, called by TCRdb with MiXCR from the multiplex PCR reads. The sample yields about 210,000 distinct CDR3 sequences, roughly 20% seen once. These sequences were also reported in another study, on T cells in Graves' hyperthyroidism and ophthalmopathy.

The sample was peripheral blood mononuclear cells (PBMCs), taken at new diagnosis, from a patient treated with antithyroid drugs. These receptor sequences come from a woman in her 30s with Graves disease.

This clonotype was recorded at least ten times. The chain employs TRBV24-1 and TRBJ2-1, with 10 bases lining up with TRBD2. Unmatched junction bases numbered 17, after V lost 9 bases and J lost 4 bases. The CDR3 has 18 amino acids. Germline V CDR1 and CDR2: KGHDR, SFDVKD. The CDR3 spells CATEATSGIGFGYNEQFF. CDR3 DNA: TGTGCCACCGAGGCCACTAGCGGGATAGGGTTCGGTTACAATGAGCAGTTCTTC.

Regarding this clonotype: This likely stems from a read error, as it lies one base from a far larger clone. CDR3 bases: TGTGCCAGCTCCCTGGGGAGGGTTCCTCAAGAGACCCAGTACTTC. Its protein is CASSLGRVPQETQYF. The rearrangement uses TRBV13 and TRBJ2-5, with 7 bases that match TRBD2. V dropped 8 bases and J dropped 2; count of bases not matched to a gene: 11. This CDR3 comprises 15 residues. Germline CDR1 and CDR2: PRHDT and FYEKMQ (reference sequence).

Points on this clonotype: A single base separates this from a much larger clone, so it may be a read error. V and J are TRBV28 and TRBJ2-7; no clear D. Germline assignment: CDR1 MDHEN and CDR2 SYDVKM. V lost 7 bases to trimming and J lost 6 bases, with 16 bases between them. The CDR3 has 13 residues. The CDR3 loop reads CASKGQIIIEQYF. The CDR3 region has the DNA TGTGCCAGCAAGGGTCAGATCATAATCGAGCAGTACTTC.

Many counts were recorded for this clonotype. The chain carries TRBV27 and TRBJ1-5, with 8 bases aligning to TRBD1. The V gene end was trimmed by 8 bases and the J gene end by 7 bases; junction bases not matched to a gene: 10. The CDR3 loop spans 14 amino acids. The germline V gene has CDR1 MNHEY and CDR2 SMNVEV (reference sequence). The CDR3 protein is CASGGQGVKQPQHF. The DNA of the CDR3 is TGTGCCAGCGGCGGACAGGGCGTCAAGCAGCCCCAGCATTTT.

The table lists this clonotype with many counts. Germline is not matched at one junction end, which may reflect a read error. The rearrangement links TRBV5-1 to TRBJ2-7; D is ambiguous. CDR1 is SGHRS, CDR2 YFSETQ, per germline. CDR3 length: 14 residues. The CDR3 region has the DNA TGTGCCAGCAGCTTCGATATAATCGCCTACGAGCAGTACTTC. Translating it yields CASSFDIIAYEQYF.

The table lists this clonotype with many counts. The V gene is TRBV4-1, the J gene TRBJ2-2; 7 nucleotides align to TRBD2. The germline V gene encodes CDR1 MGHRA and CDR2 YSYEKL. The CDR3 loop spans 16 amino acids. Unmatched junction bases numbered 5, after V lost 0 bases and J lost 4 bases. CDR3 amino acids: CASSQEGSGVTGELFF. CDR3 in DNA: TGCGCCAGCAGCCAAGAAGGGAGCGGGGTCACCGGGGAGCTGTTTTTT.

The chain carries TRBV7-2 and TRBJ1-5, with 9 bases matching TRBD1. The trim removed 2 bases at V and 6 bases at J, leaving 5 bases unmatched. Germline V gene data show CDR1 as SGHTA and CDR2 as FQGNSA. The CDR3 covers 15 residues. CDR3 residues: CASSLYRGQGQPQHF. The CDR3 bases are TGTGCCAGCAGCTTATACAGGGGGCAAGGTCAGCCCCAGCATTTT. Full variable domain (rest looked up from reference TRBV7-2 and TRBJ1-5): GAGVSQSPSNKVTEKGKDVELRCDPISGHTALYWYRQSLGQGLEFLIYFQGNSAPDKSGLPSDRFSAERTGGSVSTLTIQRTQQEDSAVYLCASSLYRGQGQPQHFGDGTRLSIL.